Sequencing of this T cell receptor (beta chain) was carried out in a study of OX40 agonist ivuxolimab in advanced cancers. Study as a whole: Patients were given ivuxolimab, an antibody that agonizes OX40 (CD134). Patients received intravenous ivuxolimab every 2 weeks at 0.01 to 10 mg/kg. Study conclusions and caveats: Expanded clones tended on average to be more numerous among CD8+ T cells than CD4+.

The data were produced by immunoSEQ multiplex PCR, yet TCRdb's version contains in-frame clones alone and is incomplete. The sample has about 96,000 clones; 90% are singletons. Points on this clone: The antigen remains unidentified.

The CDR3 totals 19 residues. Germline CDR1 reads GTSNPN; CDR2 reads SVGIG (reference sequence). The J segment lost 0 bases and the V segment lost 3 bases, leaving 16 bases of the junction unmatched. This TCR came from an adult with an advanced solid tumor such as melanoma, head and neck, liver or kidney cancer. This specimen was CD4+ or CD8+ T cells sorted from blood, taken in a trial of the OX40 agonist ivuxolimab. The rearrangement joins TRBV30 to TRBJ2-7; 11 positions match TRBD2. CDR3 bases: TGTGCCTGGAGAAAAACCGGGACTAGCGGCACTCAGAGCTCCTACGAGCAGTACTTC. Its protein product is CAWRKTGTSGTQSSYEQYF.